Listed here are 14 T cell receptor beta chains from one sample, sequenced in a study of blood T cell repertoires in COVID-19. This table comes from immunoSEQ multiplex PCR, and its TCRdb copy is limited to in-frame clones, with some not included. This table holds around 160,000 clones, 75% to 90% found once. The sequenced sample consisted of peripheral blood. These receptors were collected from a man older than 75 with acute or convalescent COVID-19.

The chain combines TRBV28 with TRBJ1-3, with TRBD1 matching 7 bases. With V trimmed by 10 bases and J by 4 bases, 4 bases remained unmatched. This CDR3 is built from 12 residues. The germline CDR1 and CDR2 sequences are MDHEN and SYDVKM. CDR3 region: CATSTGGNTIYF. CDR3 coding DNA: TGTGCCACCTCGACAGGGGGAAACACCATATATTTT.

About this clone: The identical CDR3 is also encoded by other nucleotide sequences in the sample. The rearrangement joins TRBV7-2 to TRBJ1-5; 9 bases are a match to TRBD1. Germline V gives CDR1 SGHTA, CDR2 FQGNSA. The V segment lost 6 bases and the J segment 6 bases; nucleotides outside the gene matches: 6. The CDR3 has 14 residues. CDR3 DNA: TGTGCCAGCAGTTCCGACAGGGGGGGTCAGCCCCAGCATTTT. Protein: CASSSDRGGQPQHF.

This clone showed up just once. The chain has TRBV5-1 and TRBJ2-3; 16 positions match TRBD2. Germline values: CDR1 SGHRS, CDR2 YFSETQ. The CDR3 contains 16 residues. V gave up 2 bases and J gave up 6 bases; unmatched junction bases: 3. CDR3 loop: CASSFGTSGGADTQYF. The CDR3 DNA follows: TGCGCCAGCAGCTTTGGGACTAGCGGGGGGGCGGATACGCAGTATTTT.

The V gene is TRBV9, the J gene TRBJ2-7, with D uncertain. The CDR3 has 15 amino acids. Trimming pared 0 bases from V and 2 bases from J, leaving 12 bases between. Per the germline V gene, CDR1 is SGDLS and CDR2 is YYNGEE. CDR3 region: CASSVALSSTYEQYF. CDR3 coding DNA: TGTGCCAGCAGCGTAGCCCTTAGCAGCACCTACGAGCAGTACTTC.

A single count supports this clone. The V gene is TRBV3-1 (or the pseudogene TRBV3-2), the J gene TRBJ1-3; D is perhaps TRBD1 (5 bases). The germline CDR1 and CDR2 sequences are LGHDT and YNNKEL (reference sequence). This CDR3 spans 16 amino acids. V dropped 1 base and J dropped 2 bases, with 12 bases sitting between them. The DNA of the CDR3 is TGTGCCAGCAGCCAAGCTCAGGGAGGAACTGGAAACACCATATATTTT. This encodes CASSQAQGGTGNTIYF.

The V call is TRBV6-1, the J call TRBJ2-3; 10 bases are a match to TRBD2. CDR1 is MNHNS and CDR2 is SASEGT in the germline V gene. J was trimmed by 5 bases and V by 4 bases; bases with no gene match: 9. This CDR3 region has 16 residues. As DNA, the CDR3 is TGTGCCAGCAGTGGACCAGCGGGGGGGACGCAAGATACGCAGTATTTT. Its protein is CASSGPAGGTQDTQYF.

The chain is built from TRBV3-1 (or the pseudogene TRBV3-2) and TRBJ2-7; TRBD2 matches 7 bases. CDR1 and CDR2 (germline): LGHDT, YNNKEL (reference sequence). J gave up 0 bases and V 4 bases, and 12 bases lay outside the gene matches. This CDR3 contains 17 residues. The DNA for the CDR3 is TGTGCCAGCAGCCCATCGGGGCGGGGGTCCCTCTCCTACGAGCAGTACTTC. Translation: CASSPSGRGSLSYEQYF.

The J gene is TRBJ2-3, the V gene TRBV7-2; TRBD2 aligns across 7 bases. V shed 2 bases and J 2 bases; nucleotides not matched to a gene: 7. This CDR3 comprises 16 residues. Germline CDR1 SGHTA, CDR2 FQGNSA. The CDR3: CASSLMSSGITDTQYF. In DNA, the CDR3 is TGTGCCAGCAGCTTAATGTCTAGCGGTATCACAGATACGCAGTATTTT.

V usage is TRBV7-9 and J usage is TRBJ1-4; D is perhaps TRBD1 (6 bases). Germline V gene data show CDR1 as SEHNR and CDR2 as FQNEAQ (reference sequence). The CDR3 length is 15 residues. Trimming took 1 base from V and 0 from J, leaving 6 bases between them. CDR3 in amino acids: CASSLGTATNEKLFF. The CDR3 nucleotides read TGTGCCAGCAGCTTAGGGACAGCAACTAATGAAAAACTGTTTTTT.

This clone was seen a single time. The rearrangement uses TRBV6-5 and TRBJ1-6; tentative D call: TRBD1 (6 bases). Trimming took off 3 bases at V and 5 bases at J, with 14 bases between the two ends. Germline assignment: CDR1 MNHEY and CDR2 SVGAGI. This CDR3 comprises 16 residues. The CDR3 is CASSYSWTDNNSPLHF. The DNA for the CDR3 is TGTGCCAGCAGTTATTCCTGGACAGACAATAATTCACCCCTCCACTTT.

V and J are TRBV3-1 (or the pseudogene TRBV3-2) and TRBJ1-3, with D unresolved. V gave up 6 bases and J gave up 10 bases, with 19 bases separating them. CDR1 and CDR2 (germline): LGHDT, YNNKEL (reference sequence). This CDR3 region has 14 residues. Here the CDR3 reads CASRPHDLLTTIYF. The CDR3, as DNA: TGTGCCAGCAGACCTCACGATCTTCTCACAACCATATATTTT.

This clone was seen only once. This rearrangement joins TRBV27 to TRBJ1-1; 7 bases are a match to TRBD1. The length of the CDR3 is 13 residues. Germline-derived CDR1 and CDR2 are MNHEY and SMNVEV (reference sequence). Trimming cost V 9 bases and J 0 bases; bases outside gene matches: 4. CDR3 nucleotides: TGTGCCAGTAAACAGGGGATGAACACTGAAGCTTTCTTT. Encoded protein: CASKQGMNTEAFF.

The rearrangement joins TRBV6-5 to TRBJ2-1; no clear D. V was shortened by 7 bases and J by 5 bases, with 6 bases between the two germline ends. The CDR3 loop spans 11 amino acids. Germline lookup yields CDR1 MNHEY and CDR2 SVGAGI. As DNA, the CDR3 is TGTGCCAGCAACGGTCACAATGAGCAGTTCTTC. Encoded protein: CASNGHNEQFF.

In DNA form, the CDR3 reads TGTGCCAGCAGTCCGGGGGTGGGAAAACTGTTTTTT. It codes for CASSPGVGKLFF. This sequence joins TRBV12-3 or TRBV12-4 and TRBJ1-4, with D maybe TRBD1 (5 bases). Trimming pared 5 bases from V and 10 bases from J, leaving 11 bases between. The CDR3 totals 12 residues.